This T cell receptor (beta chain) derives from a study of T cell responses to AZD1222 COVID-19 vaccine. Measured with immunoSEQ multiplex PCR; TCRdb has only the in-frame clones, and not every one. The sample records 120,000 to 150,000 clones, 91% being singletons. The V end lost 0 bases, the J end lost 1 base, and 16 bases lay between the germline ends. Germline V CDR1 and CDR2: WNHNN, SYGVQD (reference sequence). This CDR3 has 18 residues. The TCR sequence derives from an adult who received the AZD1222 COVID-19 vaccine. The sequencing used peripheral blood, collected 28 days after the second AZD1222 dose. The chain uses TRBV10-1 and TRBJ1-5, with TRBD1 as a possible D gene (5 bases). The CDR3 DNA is TGCGCCAGCAGTGAGTCGATTGGGGGAGGAAAAAGCAATCAGCCCCAGCATTTT. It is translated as CASSESIGGGKSNQPQHF.